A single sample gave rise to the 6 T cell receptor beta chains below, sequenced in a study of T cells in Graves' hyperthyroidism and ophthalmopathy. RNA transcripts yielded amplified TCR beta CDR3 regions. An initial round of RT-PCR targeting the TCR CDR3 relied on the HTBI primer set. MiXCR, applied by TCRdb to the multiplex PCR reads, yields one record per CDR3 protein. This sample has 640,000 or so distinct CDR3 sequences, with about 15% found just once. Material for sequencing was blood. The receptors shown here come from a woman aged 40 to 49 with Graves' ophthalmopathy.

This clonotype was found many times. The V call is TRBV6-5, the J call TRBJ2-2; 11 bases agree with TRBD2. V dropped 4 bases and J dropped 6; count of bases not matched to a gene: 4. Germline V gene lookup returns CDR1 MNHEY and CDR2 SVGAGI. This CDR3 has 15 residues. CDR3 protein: CASSSSGRIAGELFF. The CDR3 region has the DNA TGTGCCAGCAGTTCTAGCGGGAGGATCGCCGGGGAGCTGTTTTTT.

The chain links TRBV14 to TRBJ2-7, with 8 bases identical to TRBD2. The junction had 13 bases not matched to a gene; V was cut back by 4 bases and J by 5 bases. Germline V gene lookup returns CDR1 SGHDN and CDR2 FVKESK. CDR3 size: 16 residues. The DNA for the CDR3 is TGTGCCAGCAGCCCACGAGCGGGAGCTAGTGTCGACGAGCAGTACTTC. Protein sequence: CASSPRAGASVDEQYF.

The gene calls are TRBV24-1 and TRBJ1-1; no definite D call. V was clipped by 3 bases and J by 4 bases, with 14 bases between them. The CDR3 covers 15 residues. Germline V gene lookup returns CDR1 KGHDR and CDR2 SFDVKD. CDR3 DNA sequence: TGTGCCACCAGTGATAATAAGGGATGGGGCACTGAAGCTTTCTTT. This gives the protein CATSDNKGWGTEAFF.

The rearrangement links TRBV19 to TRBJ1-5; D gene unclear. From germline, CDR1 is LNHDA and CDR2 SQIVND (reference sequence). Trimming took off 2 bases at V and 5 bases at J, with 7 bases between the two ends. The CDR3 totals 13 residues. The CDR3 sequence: CASSINLDQPQHF. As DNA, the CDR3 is TGTGCCAGTAGTATAAATCTCGATCAGCCCCAGCATTTT.

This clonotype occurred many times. The CDR3 nucleotides read TGTGCCAGCAGTTTACTCGGGACAGGCCAAGAGACCCAGTACTTC. Translation gives CASSLLGTGQETQYF. The rearrangement links TRBV12-3 or TRBV12-4 to TRBJ2-5, with 8 positions matching TRBD1. The CDR3 contains 15 residues. Trimming cost V 2 bases and J 1 base; bases outside gene matches: 3.

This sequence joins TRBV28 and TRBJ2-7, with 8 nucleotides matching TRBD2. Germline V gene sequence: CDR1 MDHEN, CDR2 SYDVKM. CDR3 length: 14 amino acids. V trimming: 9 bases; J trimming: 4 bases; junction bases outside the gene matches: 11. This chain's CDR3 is CASKRAGGHYEQYF. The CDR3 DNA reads TGTGCCAGTAAGAGGGCGGGAGGACATTACGAGCAGTACTTC. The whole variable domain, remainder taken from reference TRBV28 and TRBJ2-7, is DVKVTQSSRYLVKRTGEKVFLECVQDMDHENMFWYRQDPGLGLRLIYFSYDVKMKEKGDIPEGYSVSREKKERFSLILESASTNQTSMYLCASKRAGGHYEQYFGPGTRLTVT.